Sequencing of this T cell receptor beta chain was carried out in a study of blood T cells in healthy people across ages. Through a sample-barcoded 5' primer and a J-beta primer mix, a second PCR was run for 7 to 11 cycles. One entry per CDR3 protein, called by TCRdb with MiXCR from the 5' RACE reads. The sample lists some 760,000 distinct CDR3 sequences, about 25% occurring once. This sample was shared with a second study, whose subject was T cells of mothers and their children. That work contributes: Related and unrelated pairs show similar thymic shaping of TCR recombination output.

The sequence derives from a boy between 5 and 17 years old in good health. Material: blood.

The CDR3 is CASSKEPDWGETQYF. CDR3 DNA sequence: TGTGCCAGCAGCAAAGAACCAGATTGGGGAGAGACCCAGTACTTC. The chain links TRBV21-1 to TRBJ2-5. TRBV21-1 is a listed pseudogene. The CDR3 spans 15 residues.